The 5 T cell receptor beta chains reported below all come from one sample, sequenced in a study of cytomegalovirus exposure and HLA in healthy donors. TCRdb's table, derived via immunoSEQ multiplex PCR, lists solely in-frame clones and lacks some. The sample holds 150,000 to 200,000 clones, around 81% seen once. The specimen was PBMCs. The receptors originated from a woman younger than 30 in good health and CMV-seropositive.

CDR3 sequence: CASSLVAEKQFF. CDR3 coding DNA: TGTGCCAGCAGCTTAGTGGCCGAAAAGCAGTTCTTC. This sequence joins TRBV7-8 and TRBJ2-1; D gene uncertain. This CDR3 comprises 12 residues. V was clipped by 1 base and J by 11 bases, with 9 bases between them. Germline V lookup: CDR1 SGHVS, CDR2 FQNEAQ.

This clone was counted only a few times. The CDR3 DNA follows: TGTGCCAGTAATCAGGGGGCCAACACCGGGGAGCTGTTTTTT. As protein: CASNQGANTGELFF. The V gene is TRBV19, the J gene TRBJ2-2; 8 bases align to TRBD1. There are 14 residues in the CDR3. Losses at the gene ends were 7 bases for V and 2 bases for J; bases not matched to a gene: 3. Per the germline V gene, CDR1 is LNHDA and CDR2 is SQIVND (reference sequence).

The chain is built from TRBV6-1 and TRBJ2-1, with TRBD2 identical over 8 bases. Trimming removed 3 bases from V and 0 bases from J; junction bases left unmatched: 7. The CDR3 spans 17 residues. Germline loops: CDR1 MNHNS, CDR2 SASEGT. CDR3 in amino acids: CASSDKRGPSSYNEQFF. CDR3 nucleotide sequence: TGTGCCAGCAGTGATAAGCGGGGGCCCAGCTCCTACAATGAGCAGTTCTTC.

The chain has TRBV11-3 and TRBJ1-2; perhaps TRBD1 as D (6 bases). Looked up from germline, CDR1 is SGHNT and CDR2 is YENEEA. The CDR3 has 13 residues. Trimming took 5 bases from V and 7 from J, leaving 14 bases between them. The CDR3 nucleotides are TGTGCCAGCAGCCCAGGGGTTGTGTTTGGCTACACCTTC. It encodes CASSPGVVFGYTF. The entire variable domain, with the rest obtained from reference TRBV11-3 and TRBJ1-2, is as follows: EAGVVQSPRYKIIEKKQPVAFWCNPISGHNTLYWYLQNLGQGPELLIRYENEEAVDDSQLPKDRFSAERLKGVDSTLKIQPAELGDSAVYLCASSPGVVFGYTFGSGTRLTVV.

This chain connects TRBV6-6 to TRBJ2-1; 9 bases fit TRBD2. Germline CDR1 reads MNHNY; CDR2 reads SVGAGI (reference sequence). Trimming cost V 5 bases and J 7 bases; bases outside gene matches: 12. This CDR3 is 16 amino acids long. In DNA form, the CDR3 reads TGTGCCAGCAGTCCGCTTGCGCGGGGGGGCCGGAATGAGCAGTTCTTC. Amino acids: CASSPLARGGRNEQFF.